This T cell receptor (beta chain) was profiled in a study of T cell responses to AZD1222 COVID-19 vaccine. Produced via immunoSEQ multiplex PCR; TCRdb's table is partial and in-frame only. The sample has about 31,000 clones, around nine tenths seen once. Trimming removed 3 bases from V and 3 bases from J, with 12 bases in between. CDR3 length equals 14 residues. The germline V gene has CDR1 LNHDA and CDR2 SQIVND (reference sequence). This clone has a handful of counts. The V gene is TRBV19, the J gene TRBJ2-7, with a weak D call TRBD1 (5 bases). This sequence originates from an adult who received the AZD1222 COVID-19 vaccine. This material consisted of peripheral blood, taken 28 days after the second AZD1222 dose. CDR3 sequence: CASSILGQGYEQYF. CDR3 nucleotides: TGTGCCAGTAGTATCCTGGGGCAGGGCTACGAGCAGTACTTC.